A single sample gave rise to the 26 T cell receptor beta chains below, sequenced in a study of shared clonotypes between healthy human individuals. Method: immunoSEQ multiplex PCR; TCRdb's copy keeps in-frame clones and lacks some. The sample contains about 1 million clones, 75% of which appear only once. Sequencing used memory CD4+ T cells sorted from blood. Described subset: CD45RA-negative fraction. These receptors all stem from a man aged 18 to 30 in good health.

The chain links TRBV5-1 to TRBJ1-2; 7 bases are shared with TRBD1. The CDR3 runs to 15 residues. Germline CDR1 SGHRS, CDR2 YFSETQ. Losses at the gene ends were 1 base for V and 8 bases for J; bases not matched to a gene: 11. The CDR3 loop is CASSLNPSTGKGYTF. The CDR3 bases are TGCGCCAGCAGCTTGAACCCGTCGACAGGGAAAGGCTACACCTTC.

The rearrangement joins TRBV5-1 to TRBJ2-6; no definite D call. The CDR3 has 13 residues. Trimming removed 4 bases at V and 7 bases at J, with 9 bases between. CDR1 SGHRS and CDR2 YFSETQ come from the germline V gene. CDR3 region: CASSEVGANVLTF. In DNA form, the CDR3 reads TGCGCCAGCAGCGAGGTCGGAGCCAACGTCCTGACTTTC.

The rearrangement joins TRBV27 to TRBJ2-7; TRBD2 matches at 8 bases. This CDR3 region has 17 residues. V lost 4 bases and J lost 4; bases outside the gene matches: 15. Germline V gene lookup returns CDR1 MNHEY and CDR2 SMNVEV (reference sequence). CDR3 region: CASSSMRSGGLLYEQYF. The DNA of the CDR3 is TGTGCCAGCAGTTCTATGAGATCGGGGGGGCTTCTATACGAGCAGTACTTC.

This clone appeared a few times. The CDR3 here is CAITRMQGDEAFF. The CDR3 DNA is TGTGCCATCACGAGAATGCAGGGAGATGAAGCTTTCTTT. The rearrangement links TRBV10-3 to TRBJ1-1; tentative D call: TRBD1 (5 bases). V lost 7 bases to trimming and J lost 7 bases, with 16 bases between them. Germline-derived CDR1 and CDR2 are ENHRY and SYGVKD. This CDR3 is 13 amino acids long.

The chain employs TRBV2 and TRBJ1-2; D unresolved. CDR3 length: 12 residues. V dropped 6 bases and J dropped 2 bases, with 7 bases sitting between them. The germline gives CDR1 SNHLY, CDR2 FYNNEI. The CDR3 is CASRTSNYGYTF. The CDR3 bases are TGTGCCAGCAGAACAAGCAACTATGGCTACACCTTC. The whole variable domain, remainder taken from reference TRBV2 and TRBJ1-2, is EPEVTQTPSHQVTQMGQEVILRCVPISNHLYFYWYRQILGQKVEFLVSFYNNEISEKSEIFDDQFSVERPDGSNFTLKIRSTKLEDSAMYFCASRTSNYGYTFGSGTRLTVV.

The V call is TRBV5-5, the J call TRBJ2-7, with 7 bases fitting TRBD2. After removal of 4 bases from V and 5 bases from J, the junction contained 9 bases not matched to a gene. CDR1 is SGHKS, CDR2 YYEKEE, per germline (reference sequence). This CDR3 has 14 residues. Here the CDR3 reads CASSLWGGENEQYF. CDR3 in DNA: TGTGCCAGCAGCCTCTGGGGAGGGGAGAACGAGCAGTACTTC.

The chain carries TRBV7-2 and TRBJ2-2; 7 positions match TRBD2. In germline, CDR1 is SGHTA, CDR2 FQGNSA. The CDR3 runs to 15 residues. Unmatched junction bases numbered 7, after V lost 4 bases and J lost 5 bases. In DNA form, the CDR3 reads TGTGCCAGCAGCTCGGGCGGGAGTCGGACCGGGGAGCTGTTTTTT. Amino acids: CASSSGGSRTGELFF. Together with reference TRBV7-2 and TRBJ2-2, the CDR3 gives the full variable domain: GAGVSQSPSNKVTEKGKDVELRCDPISGHTALYWYRQSLGQGLEFLIYFQGNSAPDKSGLPSDRFSAERTGGSVSTLTIQRTQQEDSAVYLCASSSGGSRTGELFFGEGSRLTVL.

As for this clone: In the same sample, other DNA sequences code for this CDR3. The chain recombines TRBV10-3 with TRBJ2-6, with TRBD2 matching 9 bases. CDR1 ENHRY and CDR2 SYGVKD come from the germline V gene. The CDR3 is 17 amino acids. J gave up 2 bases and V 6 bases, and 8 bases lay outside the gene matches. For the CDR3, the DNA is TGTGCCATCAGACCGGGACTAGCAGTTACTGGGGCCAACGTCCTGACTTTC. It codes for CAIRPGLAVTGANVLTF.

J is TRBJ2-7 and V is TRBV29-1, with 7 bases identical to TRBD2. Germline CDR1 reads SQVTM; CDR2 reads ANQGSEA. The trim removed 6 bases at V and 0 bases at J, leaving 8 bases unmatched. This CDR3 is 14 amino acids long. The CDR3 coding sequence is TGCAGCGTGACCTTAGCGGGCAGCTCCTACGAGCAGTACTTC. Amino acid sequence: CSVTLAGSSYEQYF.

This clone was observed a handful of times. The gene calls are TRBV18 and TRBJ2-1; TRBD2 is a possible D gene (5 bases). CDR3 length equals 15 residues. The germline V gene has CDR1 KGHSH and CDR2 LQKENI. Between the trimmed V and J ends, which lost 1 base and 6 bases, there was a span of 13 bases. CDR3 in amino acids: CASSPLASGVNEQFF. CDR3 DNA sequence: TGTGCCAGCTCACCACTCGCCTCCGGGGTCAATGAGCAGTTCTTC.

In its sample, this clone was seen a few times. The sample has other DNA sequences that encode this CDR3 too. The rearrangement links TRBV18 to TRBJ1-5; D is possibly TRBD1 (5 bases). V dropped 2 bases and J dropped 2 bases, with 10 bases sitting between them. The CDR3 extends over 15 amino acids. Germline V gene data show CDR1 as KGHSH and CDR2 as LQKENI. This chain's CDR3 is CASSPDRGGNQPQHF. The CDR3 nucleotides are TGTGCCAGCTCACCAGACAGAGGTGGCAATCAGCCCCAGCATTTT.

The genes are TRBV27 and TRBJ2-1; D is perhaps TRBD1 or TRBD2 (5 bases each). V gave up 0 bases and J gave up 8 bases, with 8 bases separating them. The V gene's germline CDR1 is MNHEY and CDR2 SMNVEV (reference sequence). The CDR3 totals 13 residues. The CDR3, as DNA: TGTGCCAGCAGTTTATCAGGGACCTATGAGCAGTTCTTC. As protein: CASSLSGTYEQFF.

The V call is TRBV5-1, the J call TRBJ2-5; no reliable D call. The end of the DNA is better explained by TRBJ2-7, so the J call may be wrong. CDR3 length equals 14 residues. Germline V CDR1 and CDR2: SGHRS, YFSETQ. The CDR3 here is CASSLDLRSYEQYF. The CDR3 bases are TGCGCCAGCAGCTTGGATCTGAGATCCTACGAGCAGTACTTC.

This clone was observed a single time. As DNA, the CDR3 is TGTGCCAGCAGCCCCGGGACAGGGAGCCAAGAGACCCAGTACTTC. Amino acid sequence: CASSPGTGSQETQYF. The chain is built from TRBV2 and TRBJ2-5; 9 bases align to TRBD1. Germline V gives CDR1 SNHLY, CDR2 FYNNEI. This CDR3 comprises 15 residues. Trimming cost V 6 bases and J 1 base; bases outside gene matches: 6.

Of note for this clone: One base away lies a much larger clone, so this may be a sequencing read error. This chain links TRBV7-3 with TRBJ1-1; 7 bases align to TRBD1. The trim removed 3 bases at V and 3 bases at J, leaving 1 base unmatched. CDR3 length: 13 amino acids. Per the germline V gene, CDR1 is SGHTA and CDR2 is FQGTGA. The CDR3 nucleotides are TGTGCCAGCAGCTTTACAGGGGACACTGAAGCTTTCTTT. Residues: CASSFTGDTEAFF.

The rearrangement links TRBV4-3 to TRBJ1-2; maybe TRBD1 (5 bases). The CDR3 has 16 amino acids. V lost 4 bases to trimming and J lost 0 bases, with 15 bases between them. CDR1 and CDR2 (germline): LGHNA, YSLEER. The CDR3 nucleotides read TGCGCCAGCAGCCCCCCGGGGACCGAGGCTAACTATGGCTACACCTTC. Protein: CASSPPGTEANYGYTF.

The chain is built from TRBV7-2 and TRBJ2-5; D might be TRBD2 (6 bases). Germline-derived CDR1 and CDR2 are SGHTA and FQGNSA. The CDR3 loop spans 13 amino acids. Trimming left V 0 bases short and J 6 bases short, with 8 bases between. CDR3: CASSLARGKTQYF. CDR3 bases: TGTGCCAGCAGCTTAGCGCGGGGAAAGACCCAGTACTTC.

The chain joins TRBV5-1 to TRBJ2-5, with TRBD1 identical over 11 bases. CDR3 length: 15 residues. After removal of 4 bases from V and 4 bases from J, the junction contained 6 bases not matched to a gene. CDR1 and CDR2 (germline): SGHRS, YFSETQ. The CDR3 region has the DNA TGCGCCAGCAGCCAAGGACAGGGGGCATCAGAGACCCAGTACTTC. Its translation: CASSQGQGASETQYF.

This sequence joins TRBV11-2 and TRBJ1-5; maybe TRBD1 (6 bases). The CDR3 runs to 13 residues. Trimming removed 1 base at V and 7 bases at J, with 8 bases between. Germline-derived CDR1 and CDR2 are SGHAT and FQNNGV. CDR3 loop: CASSLVQGQPQHF. In DNA, the CDR3 is TGTGCCAGCAGCTTAGTCCAGGGGCAGCCCCAGCATTTT.

The rearrangement joins TRBV4-1 to TRBJ2-3, with 14 bases matching TRBD2. The germline CDR1 and CDR2 sequences are MGHRA and YSYEKL. CDR3 length: 17 residues. With V trimmed by 3 bases and J by 5 bases, 7 bases remained unmatched. Here the CDR3 reads CASSQGLAGARGDTQYF. The CDR3 region has the DNA TGCGCCAGCAGCCAGGGACTAGCGGGGGCTAGGGGAGATACGCAGTATTTT.

This clone appeared a single time. The chain has TRBV5-1 and TRBJ1-4, with D possibly being TRBD1 (6 bases). The CDR3 runs to 15 residues. Germline assignment: CDR1 SGHRS and CDR2 YFSETQ. V was trimmed by 3 bases and J by 0 bases, leaving 9 bases between them. CDR3 nucleotides: TGCGCCAGCAGCTCGGACAGTACAACTAATGAAAAACTGTTTTTT. Its protein is CASSSDSTTNEKLFF.

The chain joins TRBV30 to TRBJ2-5; no clear D. V was cut by 5 bases and J by 2 bases, with 12 bases left in between. The CDR3 totals 13 residues. Per germline, CDR1 GTSNPN and CDR2 SVGIG (reference sequence). In DNA, the CDR3 is TGTGCCTGGGGGAACTCGAGGCAAGAGACCCAGTACTTC. It encodes CAWGNSRQETQYF.

V gene TRBV30 combines with J gene TRBJ1-2; D unresolved. This CDR3 is built from 13 residues. Germline CDR1 reads GTSNPN; CDR2 reads SVGIG (reference sequence). Deletions cut 2 bases from V and 10 bases from J, with 17 bases between. For the CDR3, the DNA is TGTGCCTGGAGTCTTTCGGAAGGGAGGCCCTACACCTTC. This encodes CAWSLSEGRPYTF.

The chain employs TRBV5-1 and TRBJ2-2, with 8 positions matching TRBD1. V shed 7 bases and J 2 bases; nucleotides not matched to a gene: 7. Germline V gene sequence: CDR1 SGHRS, CDR2 YFSETQ. The CDR3 extends over 15 amino acids. Here the CDR3 DNA reads TGCGCCAGCTACCCCGGGACAGGAAACACCGGGGAGCTGTTTTTT. It specifies CASYPGTGNTGELFF.

This sequence joins TRBV5-4 and TRBJ2-4; tentative D call: TRBD2 (6 bases). CDR3 length: 16 residues. CDR1 is SGHNT, CDR2 YYREEE, per germline (reference sequence). Trimming removed 2 bases at V and 0 bases at J, with 12 bases between. This CDR3 is CASSFGGSVAKNIQYF. In nucleotides, the CDR3 is TGTGCCAGCAGCTTCGGAGGGAGCGTAGCCAAAAACATTCAGTACTTC. The whole variable domain, filled in from reference TRBV5-4 and TRBJ2-4, reads ETGVTQSPTHLIKTRGQQVTLRCSSQSGHNTVSWYQQALGQGPQFIFQYYREEENGRGNFPPRFSGLQFPNYSSELNVNALELDDSALYLCASSFGGSVAKNIQYFGAGTRLSVL.

V is TRBV5-6 and J is TRBJ1-6; no firm D call. The CDR3 loop spans 14 amino acids. Trimming stripped 1 base from V and 10 bases from J, with 12 bases between. The V gene's germline CDR1 is SGHDT and CDR2 YYEEEE. The CDR3 region has the DNA TGTGCCAGCAGCTTGTGGGGTTCGTTGTCACCCCTCCACTTT. Amino acids: CASSLWGSLSPLHF.